The clone carrying this TCR beta chain was recorded a few times. TCRdb re-processed the PCR reads through MiXCR. The sample shows tens of thousands of clones, approximately 15% of them seen only once. Germline CDR1 reads SEHNR; CDR2 reads FQNEAQ (reference sequence). CDR3 size: 14 residues. V was shortened by 1 base and J by 4 bases, with 8 bases between the two germline ends. The data were taken from a study of metastatic and nonmetastatic thyroid tumors. Every patient underwent thyroid surgery untreated. This clonotype was sampled from a male donor with papillary thyroid cancer or a benign thyroid nodule (not recorded which). Some clones in this sample may be carry-over from other donors' samples. The chain carries TRBV7-9 and TRBJ2-1; TRBD1 is a possible D gene (6 bases). Sequences were obtained from blood. CDR3 nucleotide sequence: TGTGCCAGCAGCTTAGGGACAGAGTACAATGAGCAGTTCTTC. Translated: CASSLGTEYNEQFF.